Presented here are 17 T cell receptor beta chains from one specimen sequenced in a study of T cell repertoires in cytomegalovirus infection. TCRdb itself ran the reads through MiXCR, one entry per CDR3 protein. Seen here are fewer than 250,000 distinct CDR3 sequences, approximately 13% observed once, and the top ten hold 1.5% to 2%. The sample taken for sequencing was PBMCs. These TCRs come from a human donor in good health (CMV status not recorded). Some clones in this sample may be carry-over from other donors' samples.

This clonotype came up many times. This rearrangement joins TRBV12-3 or TRBV12-4 to TRBJ1-2; D call uncertain. This CDR3 spans 13 amino acids. V shed 7 bases and J shed 7 bases, with 16 bases lying between them. The CDR3 DNA sequence: TGTGCCAGCACCCTAAACTCTGTCCGTGGCTACACCTTC. Its translation is CASTLNSVRGYTF.

This clonotype has at least ten counts. V and J are TRBV15 and TRBJ1-1; D not certain. This CDR3 is built from 15 residues. Germline V gene sequence: CDR1 LNHNV, CDR2 YYDKDF (reference sequence). Deletions cut 1 base from V and 3 bases from J, with 12 bases between. CDR3 in DNA: TGTGCCACCAGCAGAGTCCGGGTTCTGGACACTGAAGCTTTCTTT. It is translated as CATSRVRVLDTEAFF.

This clonotype came up many times. The chain links TRBV7-3 to TRBJ2-1, with 9 bases that match TRBD1. Germline V gene data show CDR1 as SGHTA and CDR2 as FQGTGA. This CDR3 contains 15 residues. The V and J ends lost 5 bases and 0 bases, in that order; junction bases with no gene match: 2. CDR3 loop: CASSATGGSYNEQFF. DNA for the CDR3: TGTGCCAGCAGCGCGACAGGGGGCTCCTACAATGAGCAGTTCTTC.

This clonotype was recorded many times. This sequence joins TRBV6-2 or TRBV6-3 and TRBJ2-3; 8 bases match TRBD1. Germline-derived CDR1 and CDR2 are MNHEY and SVGEGT. V lost 10 bases to trimming and J lost 2 bases; unmatched junction nucleotides: 5. The CDR3 extends over 13 amino acids. The CDR3 protein is CATGQGLTDTQYF. CDR3 coding DNA: TGTGCCACCGGACAGGGCCTCACAGATACGCAGTATTTT.

This clonotype was recorded a few times. This chain links TRBV28 with TRBJ1-1; 7 bases match TRBD1. V shed 6 bases, J shed 0 bases, and the junction held 7 bases outside the gene matches. The CDR3 extends over 15 amino acids. The germline gives CDR1 MDHEN, CDR2 SYDVKM. In nucleotides, the CDR3 is TGTGCCAGCAGCCCTATGGACAGGATGAACACTGAAGCTTTCTTT. Its protein product is CASSPMDRMNTEAFF.

The chain carries TRBV28 and TRBJ2-3, with 7 bases fitting TRBD1. The ends lost 8 bases at V and 5 bases at J; junction bases unmatched: 13. Germline loops: CDR1 MDHEN, CDR2 SYDVKM. The CDR3 covers 15 residues. The CDR3 DNA reads as TGTGCCAGCCCACCCCCGGGACAGAGCGTAGATACGCAGTATTTT. Its protein is CASPPPGQSVDTQYF.

The V gene is TRBV19, the J gene TRBJ1-1; 8 bases map to TRBD1. The CDR3 has 14 amino acids. The J segment lost 1 base and the V segment lost 3 bases, leaving 1 base of the junction unmatched. The V gene's germline CDR1 is LNHDA and CDR2 SQIVND (reference sequence). CDR3 bases: TGTGCCAGTAGTATCGGGACAGGGAACACTGAAGCTTTCTTT. It codes for CASSIGTGNTEAFF.

At least ten counts were recorded for this clonotype. This sequence joins TRBV7-2 and TRBJ1-1; 9 positions match TRBD1. The CDR3 loop spans 18 amino acids. J was trimmed by 1 base and V by 5 bases; bases with no gene match: 14. Germline V gene lookup returns CDR1 SGHTA and CDR2 FQGNSA. CDR3: CASSAGQGTGWANTEAFF. The DNA of the CDR3 is TGTGCCAGCAGCGCAGGACAGGGGACGGGATGGGCGAACACTGAAGCTTTCTTT.

This clonotype was seen ten or more times. The chain combines TRBV28 with TRBJ1-5; 12 bases agree with TRBD1. The V and J ends lost 4 bases and 2 bases, in that order; junction bases with no gene match: 3. This CDR3 region has 16 residues. Germline lookup yields CDR1 MDHEN and CDR2 SYDVKM. The CDR3: CASSSGTGGRNQPQHF. The CDR3 DNA reads as TGTGCCAGCAGTTCCGGGACAGGGGGCCGCAATCAGCCCCAGCATTTT.

V and J are TRBV28 and TRBJ1-4, with 11 bases fitting TRBD1. The V segment lost 7 bases and the J segment 7 bases; nucleotides outside the gene matches: 8. This CDR3 has 15 amino acids. Germline loops: CDR1 MDHEN, CDR2 SYDVKM. The CDR3 DNA sequence: TGTGCCAGCACCCCCGGGGGACAGGGGGGTGAAAAACTGTTTTTT. This codes for CASTPGGQGGEKLFF.

This clonotype occurred many times. The chain uses TRBV7-3 and TRBJ2-1; tentative D call: TRBD1 (5 bases). CDR1 and CDR2 (germline): SGHTA, FQGTGA. This CDR3 is 15 amino acids long. The germline V and J ends were trimmed by 0 bases and 7 bases, with 13 bases remaining between them. This CDR3 reads CASSLTKGYENEQFF. The DNA for the CDR3 is TGTGCCAGCAGCTTAACGAAGGGGTACGAGAATGAGCAGTTCTTC.

This rearrangement joins TRBV12-3 or TRBV12-4 to TRBJ2-5; 15 nucleotides agree with TRBD2. This CDR3 is 16 amino acids long. V gave up 7 bases and J gave up 6 bases; unmatched junction bases: 9. The CDR3 loop reads CASNAGTSGRKKTQYF. The CDR3 DNA is TGTGCCAGCAACGCCGGGACTAGCGGGAGGAAAAAGACCCAGTACTTC.

This clonotype has at least ten counts. The CDR3 reads CASSPDRGNSGANVLTF. The DNA for the CDR3 is TGTGCCAGCAGCCCCGACAGGGGAAACTCTGGGGCCAACGTCCTGACTTTC. The chain couples TRBV28 to TRBJ2-6; TRBD1 matches at 8 bases. Germline assignment: CDR1 MDHEN and CDR2 SYDVKM. The CDR3 contains 17 residues. V gave up 6 bases and J gave up 0 bases; unmatched junction bases: 7.

This clonotype was observed many times. The chain combines TRBV7-2 with TRBJ2-7; 8 nucleotides align to TRBD2. The CDR3 is 13 residues long. Per the germline V gene, CDR1 is SGHTA and CDR2 is FQGNSA. V lost 6 bases, J lost 2 bases, and 3 bases stayed unmatched. CDR3 amino acids: CASRAGVTYEQYF. CDR3 nucleotide sequence: TGTGCCAGCAGAGCGGGGGTAACCTACGAGCAGTACTTC.

This clonotype was recorded many times. CDR3 sequence reads: CSATGTTPYNEQFF. As DNA, the CDR3 is TGCAGTGCCACCGGGACTACGCCCTACAATGAGCAGTTCTTC. The rearrangement uses TRBV20-1 and TRBJ2-1; 7 bases line up with TRBD2. The CDR3 totals 14 residues. Per germline, CDR1 DFQATT and CDR2 SNEGSKA (reference sequence). V was pared by 6 bases and J by 2 bases, with 7 bases of the junction left unmatched.

This clonotype was found a few times. The chain couples TRBV4-1 to TRBJ2-7, with D unresolved. Germline V lookup: CDR1 MGHRA, CDR2 YSYEKL. The CDR3 is made up of 16 amino acids. The ends were cut back, 4 bases at V and 5 bases at J, with 21 bases in the middle. The CDR3 loop is CASSPQLSRWSHEQYF. For the CDR3, the DNA is TGCGCCAGCAGCCCTCAACTTTCCCGTTGGTCCCACGAGCAGTACTTC.

This clonotype was recorded many times. V and J are TRBV6-1 and TRBJ2-1; D remains unclear. The V end lost 3 bases, the J end lost 10 bases, and 16 bases lay between the germline ends. The CDR3 covers 14 residues. Germline CDR1 MNHNS, CDR2 SASEGT. As DNA, the CDR3 is TGTGCCAGCAGTGAGGGTCGGGCCCACGGGGAGCAGTTCTTC. Translated, it gives CASSEGRAHGEQFF.